This T cell receptor beta chain was identified in a study of cytomegalovirus exposure and HLA in healthy donors. Amplification used 60 Vbeta primers and 13 Jbeta primers. Measured with immunoSEQ multiplex PCR; TCRdb has only the in-frame clones, and not every one. Across 100,000 to 150,000 clones, the top ten clones capture approximately 1.6% of the sample. The CDR3 is made up of 13 amino acids. V was shortened by 5 bases and J by 3 bases, with 11 bases between the two germline ends. From germline, CDR1 is LNHDA and CDR2 SQIVND (reference sequence). The rearrangement joins TRBV19 to TRBJ2-7; TRBD1 is a possible D gene (5 bases). The receptor's source is a woman in her thirties or forties in good health and CMV-seropositive. Sequenced: PBMCs. CDR3 nucleotide sequence: TGTGCCAGTAGTGGTAAAACAGGCTACGAGCAGTACTTC. Its translation: CASSGKTGYEQYF.